This T cell receptor (beta chain) was identified in a study of OX40 agonist ivuxolimab in advanced cancers. Broader study findings: The study found that CD8+ T cells averaged more expanded clones than CD4+.

CDR1 is SNHLY and CDR2 is FYNNEI in the germline V gene. V lost 5 bases, J lost 4 bases, and 8 bases stayed unmatched. CDR3 length: 15 amino acids. The method was immunoSEQ multiplex PCR; TCRdb's version includes in-frame clones alone and lacks a portion of them. The sample carries 61,000 or so clones, about 88% recorded once. As regards this clone: Its target is not known.

The cohort excluded patients with autoimmune disease history or systemic immunosuppression. V usage is TRBV2 and J usage is TRBJ1-5, with 7 bases fitting TRBD1. The sequence was collected from an adult with an advanced solid tumor such as melanoma, head and neck, liver or kidney cancer. The source material was CD4+ or CD8+ T cells sorted from blood, sampled in a trial of the OX40 agonist ivuxolimab. The CDR3 protein is CASSKSQGTNQPQHF. DNA of the CDR3: TGTGCCAGCAGTAAATCACAGGGGACGAATCAGCCCCAGCATTTT.